This is a list of T cell receptor beta chains from one sample in a study of blood T cell repertoires in COVID-19. TCRdb keeps only in-frame clones here, not all; method: immunoSEQ multiplex PCR. The sample lists 540,000 or so clones; 85% to 90% were seen once. Sequencing was performed on peripheral blood. Receptors originate from a woman aged 45-65 years with COVID-19, enrolled during active disease. Both conserved end residues are part of each CDR3. A D gene is named only where the DNA matches it firmly. Clone size is shown for a subset of rows, as once, few, many or a class of expanded clone.

NA,TRBJ1-3,TRBV9,NA,TGTGCCAGCAGCCGAGGGAACACCATATATTTT,CASSRGNTIYF
NA,TRBJ2-3,TRBV24-1,NA,TGTGCCACCAGTGACTCAGGGGGGCCTAGCACAGATACGCAGTATTTT,CATSDSGGPSTDTQYF
NA,TRBJ1-4,TRBV4-1,NA,TGCGCCAGCAGCCAAGGGGGCCCGGGTGAAAAACTGTTTTTT,CASSQGGPGEKLFF
TRBD1,TRBJ1-1,TRBV5-6,NA,TGTGCCAGCAGCTTGAGGGGGCAATTTGAAGCTTTCTTT,CASSLRGQFEAFF
NA,TRBJ1-5,TRBV19,NA,TGTGCCAGTAGTTTGGGCGGCGGGCAGCCCCAGCATTTT,CASSLGGGQPQHF
NA,TRBJ1-5,TRBV19,few,TGTGCCAGTACCGGGACATCCAGCAATCAGCCCCAGCATTTT,CASTGTSSNQPQHF
TRBD1,TRBJ1-1,TRBV7-9,NA,TGTGCCAGCAGTATTCCGACAGGGGGGACTGAAGCTTTCTTT,CASSIPTGGTEAFF
NA,TRBJ2-2,TRBV6-5,NA,TGTGCCGGCCAACGGGGGGGGGAGCTGTTTTTT,CAGQRGGELFF
TRBD1,TRBJ1-5,TRBV4-2,NA,TGTGCCAGCAGCCAGACCATTTGGGACAGCTATCAGCCCCAGCATTTT,CASSQTIWDSYQPQHF
TRBD2,TRBJ2-3,TRBV28,NA,TGTGCCAGCAGTTTGGAGCGGGGGGTCCCCACCACAGATACGCAGTATTTT,CASSLERGVPTTDTQYF
TRBD1,TRBJ1-1,TRBV11-2,once,TGTGCCAGCAGCTTAGAAAGGGGGCCCAACACTGAAGCTTTCTTT,CASSLERGPNTEAFF
NA,TRBJ2-1,TRBV11-2,NA,TGTGCCAGCAGCACTTATGCCTCCTACAAGAGCGATGAGCAGTTCTTC,CASSTYASYKSDEQFF
NA,TRBJ2-5,TRBV28,NA,TGTGCCAGCAGAAGGGGGGGCTCCACTGGGGAGACCCAGTACTTC,CASRRGGSTGETQYF
TRBD1,TRBJ1-1,TRBV5-6,NA,TGTGCCAGCAGCCCGGGACAGTCAGTAACGGCTTTCTTT,CASSPGQSVTAFF
NA,TRBJ1-1,TRBV1,once,TGCACCAGCAGCCAGTCCAGAGGACAGGGGGCAGGGACTGAAGCTTTCTTT,CTSSQSRGQGAGTEAFF
TRBD2,TRBJ2-7,TRBV6-5,NA,TGTGCCAGCTCCGAGGCAAGCGGGGGGGCCGCGCAGTACTTC,CASSEASGGAAQYF
NA,TRBJ1-2,TRBV6-2/TRBV6-3,NA,TGTGCCAGCAGTATAGGAGAGAACTATGGCTACACCTTC,CASSIGENYGYTF
NA,TRBJ1-6,TRBV14,NA,TGTGCCAGCAGCCAAGCCCTCTCGGGATCACCCCTCCACTTT,CASSQALSGSPLHF
NA,TRBJ1-5,TRBV6-5,NA,TGTGCCAGCAGACGGGGGGTTGGCGGTCAGCCCCAGCATTTT,CASRRGVGGQPQHF
TRBD1,TRBJ2-2,TRBV23-1,NA,TGCGCCAGCAGTCAATTCAAGACAGGGACGAGCACCGGGGAGCTGTTTTTT,CASSQFKTGTSTGELFF